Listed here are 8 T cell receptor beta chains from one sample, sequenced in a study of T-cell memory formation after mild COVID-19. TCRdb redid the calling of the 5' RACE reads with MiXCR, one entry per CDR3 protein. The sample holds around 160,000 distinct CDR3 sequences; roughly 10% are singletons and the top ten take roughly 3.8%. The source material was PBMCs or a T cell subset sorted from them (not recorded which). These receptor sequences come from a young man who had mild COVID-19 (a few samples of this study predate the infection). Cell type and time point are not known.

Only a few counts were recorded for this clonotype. The chain's CDR3 is CASSQERPGLAGTGELFF. The CDR3 DNA sequence: TGCGCCAGCAGCCAAGAACGTCCGGGACTAGCGGGCACCGGGGAGCTGTTTTTT. The chain couples TRBV4-3 to TRBJ2-2; 12 nucleotides agree with TRBD2. The CDR3 is 18 amino acids. Germline lookup yields CDR1 LGHNA and CDR2 YSLEER. With 0 bases clipped from V and 4 bases from J, the junction kept 6 bases outside the gene matches.

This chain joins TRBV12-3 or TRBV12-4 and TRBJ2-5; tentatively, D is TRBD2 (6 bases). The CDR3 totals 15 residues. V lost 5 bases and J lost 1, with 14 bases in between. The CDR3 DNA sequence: TGTGCCAGCAGTCCACGGGGCGGGGTCCAAGAGACCCAGTACTTC. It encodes CASSPRGGVQETQYF.

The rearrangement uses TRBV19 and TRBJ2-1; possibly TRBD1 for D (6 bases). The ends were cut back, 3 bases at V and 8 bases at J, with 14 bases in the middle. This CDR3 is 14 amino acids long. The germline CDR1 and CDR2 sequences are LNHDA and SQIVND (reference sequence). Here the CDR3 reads CASSIRTARDEQFF. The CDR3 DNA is TGTGCCAGTAGTATTCGGACAGCCAGGGATGAGCAGTTCTTC.

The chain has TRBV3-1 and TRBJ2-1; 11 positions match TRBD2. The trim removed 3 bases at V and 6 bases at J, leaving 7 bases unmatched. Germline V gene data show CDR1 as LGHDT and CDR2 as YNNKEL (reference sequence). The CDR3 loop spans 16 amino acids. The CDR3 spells CASSQDSSGGTNEQFF. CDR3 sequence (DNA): TGTGCCAGCAGCCAGGATTCTAGCGGGGGGACCAATGAGCAGTTCTTC.

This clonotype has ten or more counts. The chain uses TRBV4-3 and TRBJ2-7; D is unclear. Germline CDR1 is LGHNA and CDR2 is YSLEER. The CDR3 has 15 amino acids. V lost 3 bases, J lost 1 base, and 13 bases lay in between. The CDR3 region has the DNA TGCGCCAGCAGCCAGAGCCCAGGATTATCCTACGAGCAGTACTTC. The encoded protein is CASSQSPGLSYEQYF.

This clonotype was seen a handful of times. DNA of the CDR3: TGTGCCAGCAGTGCCGGGGACAGGGGTTACGAGCAGTACGTC. Residues: CASSAGDRGYEQYV. The V gene is TRBV28, the J gene TRBJ2-7; 10 positions agree with TRBD1. CDR3 length: 14 amino acids. After removal of 5 bases from V and 4 bases from J, the junction contained 5 bases not matched to a gene. Germline CDR1 reads MDHEN; CDR2 reads SYDVKM.

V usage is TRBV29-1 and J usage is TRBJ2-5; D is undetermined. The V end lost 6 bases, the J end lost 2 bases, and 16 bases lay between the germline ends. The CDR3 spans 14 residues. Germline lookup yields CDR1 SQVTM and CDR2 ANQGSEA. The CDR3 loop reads CSVTGTGLQETQYF. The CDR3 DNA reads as TGCAGCGTGACTGGAACCGGGCTACAAGAGACCCAGTACTTC.

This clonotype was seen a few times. The CDR3 reads CASSYPDRTHNQPQHF. In nucleotides, the CDR3 is TGTGCCAGCAGTTACCCGGACAGGACGCACAATCAGCCCCAGCATTTT. This chain links TRBV6-2 or TRBV6-3 with TRBJ1-5, with 7 bases fitting TRBD1. J lost 3 bases, V lost 2 bases, and 7 bases had no gene match. This CDR3 contains 16 residues. CDR1 and CDR2 from the germline V gene are MNHEY and SVGEGT.